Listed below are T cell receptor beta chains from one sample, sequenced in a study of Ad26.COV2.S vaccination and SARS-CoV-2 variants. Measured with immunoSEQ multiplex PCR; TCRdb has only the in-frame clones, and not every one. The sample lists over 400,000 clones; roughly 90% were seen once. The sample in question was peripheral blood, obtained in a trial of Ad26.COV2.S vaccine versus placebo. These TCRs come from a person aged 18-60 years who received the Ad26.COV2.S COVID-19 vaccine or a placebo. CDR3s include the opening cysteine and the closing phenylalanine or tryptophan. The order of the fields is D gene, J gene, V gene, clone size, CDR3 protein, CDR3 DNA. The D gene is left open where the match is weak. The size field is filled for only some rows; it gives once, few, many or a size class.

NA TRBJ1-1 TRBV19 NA CASSQGGLAEAFF TGTGCCAGTAGTCAGGGAGGGTTGGCTGAAGCTTTCTTT
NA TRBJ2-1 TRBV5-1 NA CASFDRTDPEGYNEQFF TGCGCCAGCTTTGACAGGACAGATCCTGAGGGGTACAATGAGCAGTTCTTC
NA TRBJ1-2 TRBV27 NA CASSWGVLGGYTF TGTGCCAGCAGCTGGGGAGTTCTGGGTGGCTACACCTTC
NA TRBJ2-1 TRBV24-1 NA CATSDRWSSYNEQFF TGTGCCACCAGTGATCGGTGGAGCTCCTACAATGAGCAGTTCTTC
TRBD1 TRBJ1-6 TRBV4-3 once CASRSSGTGNSPLHF TGCGCCAGCAGGTCTTCTGGGACAGGGAATTCACCCCTCCACTTT
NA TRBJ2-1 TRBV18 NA CASSPLASSSSYNEQFF TGTGCCAGCTCACCACTCGCTAGCTCTAGCTCCTACAATGAGCAGTTCTTC
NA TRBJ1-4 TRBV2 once CASAEYGSANEKLFF TGTGCCAGCGCCGAATACGGGTCCGCAAATGAAAAACTGTTTTTT
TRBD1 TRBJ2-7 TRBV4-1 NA CASSPTGAYEQYF TGCGCCAGCAGCCCGACAGGGGCCTACGAGCAGTACTTC
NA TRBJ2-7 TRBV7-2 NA CASSTHRDSLYEQYF TGTGCCAGCAGCACTCACAGGGATAGTCTCTACGAGCAGTACTTC
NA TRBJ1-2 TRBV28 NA CASNLYGYGYTF TGTGCCAGCAATCTTTATGGGTACGGCTACACCTTC
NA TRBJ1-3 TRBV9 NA CASSVEAGTGGNTIYF TGTGCCAGCAGCGTAGAAGCAGGGACTGGTGGAAACACCATATATTTT
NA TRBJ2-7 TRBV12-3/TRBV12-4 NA CASSFGYEQYF TGTGCCAGCAGTTTCGGCTACGAGCAGTACTTC
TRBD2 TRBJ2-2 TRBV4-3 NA CASSHGGGAITGELFF TGCGCCAGCAGCCATGGCGGGGGGGCGATCACCGGGGAGCTGTTTTTT
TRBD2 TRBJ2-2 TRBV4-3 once CASSPGIAGGSGELFF TGCGCCAGCAGCCCCGGTATAGCGGGGGGTTCGGGGGAGCTGTTTTTT
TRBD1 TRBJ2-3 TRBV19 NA CASRDRGASTDTQYF TGTGCCAGTAGGGACAGGGGAGCCAGCACAGATACGCAGTATTTT
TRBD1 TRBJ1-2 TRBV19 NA CASSRDRVDYGYTF TGTGCCAGTAGTAGGGACAGGGTGGACTATGGCTACACCTTC
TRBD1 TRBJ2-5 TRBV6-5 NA CASSRQGGRETQYF TGTGCCAGCAGTCGACAGGGGGGGCGAGAGACCCAGTACTTC
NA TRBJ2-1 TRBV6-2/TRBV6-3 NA CASSYSLGSYNEQFF TGTGCCAGCAGTTACTCGCTGGGGTCCTACAATGAGCAGTTCTTC
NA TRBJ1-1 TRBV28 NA CASSLSLGGANTEAFF TGTGCCAGCAGTTTATCCCTCGGCGGAGCGAACACTGAAGCTTTCTTT
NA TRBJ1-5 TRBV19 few CASSFGGQIMYQPQHF TGTGCCAGTAGTTTTGGCGGACAAATCATGTATCAGCCCCAGCATTTT
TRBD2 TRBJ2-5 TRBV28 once CASSLTSGVYQETQYF TGTGCCAGCAGTTTGACTAGCGGGGTTTACCAAGAGACCCAGTACTTC
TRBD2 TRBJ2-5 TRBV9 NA CASSVNSGGKETQYF TGTGCCAGCAGCGTAAATAGCGGGGGGAAAGAGACCCAGTACTTC
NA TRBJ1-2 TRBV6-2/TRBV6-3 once CASSRVTTYGYTF TGTGCCAGCAGCCGCGTAACCACCTATGGCTACACCTTC
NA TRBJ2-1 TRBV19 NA CASSPDSSYNEQFF TGTGCCAGTAGTCCCGACAGCTCCTACAATGAGCAGTTCTTC
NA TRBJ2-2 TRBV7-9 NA CASSLGTGELFF TGTGCCAGCAGTCTGGGGACCGGGGAGCTGTTTTTT
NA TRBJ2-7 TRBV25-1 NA CASSERWRDYEQYF TGTGCCAGCAGTGAAAGGTGGCGGGACTACGAGCAGTACTTC
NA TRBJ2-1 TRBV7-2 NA CASSRGAGEQFF TGTGCCAGCAGCCGTGGGGCGGGTGAGCAGTTCTTC
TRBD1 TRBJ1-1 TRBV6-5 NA CAIRDRRETFF TGTGCCATCCGGGACAGAAGGGAAACTTTCTTT
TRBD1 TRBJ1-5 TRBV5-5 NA CASSLQGGRNQPQHF TGTGCCAGCAGCTTGCAGGGGGGTAGAAATCAGCCCCAGCATTTT
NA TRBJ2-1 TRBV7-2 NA CASRNWGSFLSLTYNEQFF TGTGCCAGCAGAAATTGGGGCAGTTTCTTGAGCCTTACCTACAATGAGCAGTTCTTC
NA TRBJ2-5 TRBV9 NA CASSVGPTGKETQYF TGTGCCAGCAGCGTAGGCCCCACAGGGAAAGAGACCCAGTACTTC
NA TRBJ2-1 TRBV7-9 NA CASSLGSLNEQFF TGTGCCAGCAGCTTAGGAAGTCTCAATGAGCAGTTCTTC
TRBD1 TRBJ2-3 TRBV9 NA CASSLYRGPSTDTQYF TGTGCCAGCAGCCTATACAGGGGACCCAGCACAGATACGCAGTATTTT
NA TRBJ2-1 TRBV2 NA CASSRTGWNNEQFF TGTGCCAGCAGTAGAACAGGGTGGAACAATGAGCAGTTCTTC
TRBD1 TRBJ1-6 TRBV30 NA CAWNAQGASPLHF TGTGCCTGGAACGCACAGGGGGCTTCACCCCTCCACTTT
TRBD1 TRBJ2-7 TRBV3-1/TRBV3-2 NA CASSLWVGQGTGEQYF TGTGCCAGCAGCCTCTGGGTGGGACAGGGGACGGGCGAGCAGTACTTC
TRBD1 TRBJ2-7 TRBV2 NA CASSEIFDRVYEQYF TGTGCCAGCAGTGAGATCTTTGACAGGGTATACGAGCAGTACTTC
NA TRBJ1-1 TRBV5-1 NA CASSTGGGGTEAFF TGCGCCAGCAGCACCGGGGGCGGCGGCACTGAAGCTTTCTTT
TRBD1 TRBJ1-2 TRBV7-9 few CASRPGQGGLNYGYTF TGTGCCAGCAGACCGGGACAGGGCGGCCTGAACTATGGCTACACCTTC
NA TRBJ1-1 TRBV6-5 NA CASSYEAVTEAFF TGTGCCAGCAGTTACGAGGCAGTTACTGAAGCTTTCTTT
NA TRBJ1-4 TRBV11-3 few CASSLEGAAVAGKLFF TGTGCCAGCAGCTTAGAGGGGGCGGCTGTTGCGGGAAAACTGTTTTTT
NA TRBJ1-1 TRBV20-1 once CSASNLEPMNTEAFF TGCAGTGCTAGTAATCTCGAGCCTATGAACACTGAAGCTTTCTTT
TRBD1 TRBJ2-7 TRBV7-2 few CASSIKTGNEQYF TGTGCCAGCAGCATCAAGACAGGGAACGAGCAGTACTTC
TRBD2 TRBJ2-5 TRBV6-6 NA CATIAGGNQETQYF TGTGCCACTATAGCGGGGGGAAACCAAGAGACCCAGTACTTC
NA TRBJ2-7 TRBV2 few CASSEYFAQYEQYF TGTGCCAGCAGTGAGTATTTTGCCCAATACGAGCAGTACTTC
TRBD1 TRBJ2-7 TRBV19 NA CASSIIFGTGPYEQYF TGTGCCAGTAGTATCATTTTCGGGACAGGGCCCTACGAGCAGTACTTC
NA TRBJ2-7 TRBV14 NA CASSREGYEQYF TGTGCCAGCAGCCGGGAAGGCTACGAGCAGTACTTC
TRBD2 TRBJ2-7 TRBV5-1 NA CASSLRAGGYEQYF TGCGCCAGCAGCTTGCGCGCGGGGGGCTACGAGCAGTACTTC
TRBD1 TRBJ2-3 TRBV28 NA CASSLYRGQGTDTQYF TGTGCCAGCAGCCTCTACAGGGGGCAAGGCACAGATACGCAGTATTTT
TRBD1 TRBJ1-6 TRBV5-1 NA CASSLDPGQGSPLHF TGCGCCAGCAGCTTGGACCCGGGACAGGGGTCACCCCTCCACTTT
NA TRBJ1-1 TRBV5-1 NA CASSPPTRNTEAFF TGCGCCAGCAGCCCCCCGACCCGGAACACTGAAGCTTTCTTT
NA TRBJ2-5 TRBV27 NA CASGGRAEVQYF TGTGCCAGCGGGGGCAGGGCTGAGGTCCAGTACTTC
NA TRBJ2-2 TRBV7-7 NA CASSLGEVEANTGELFF TGTGCTAGCAGCTTAGGTGAGGTGGAAGCGAACACCGGGGAGCTGTTTTTT
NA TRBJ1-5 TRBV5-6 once CASSLLGQPQHF TGTGCCAGCAGCTTACTGGGGCAGCCCCAGCATTTT
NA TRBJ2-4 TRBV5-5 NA CASSQPRSLAKNIQYF TGTGCCAGCAGCCAACCCCGTTCTCTAGCCAAAAACATTCAGTACTTC
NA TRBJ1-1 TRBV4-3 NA CASSQKHGHTNTEAFF TGCGCCAGCAGCCAAAAGCATGGACATACGAACACTGAAGCTTTCTTT
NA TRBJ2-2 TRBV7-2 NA CASITRVSDTGELFF TGTGCCAGCATCACCAGGGTTTCGGACACCGGGGAGCTGTTTTTT
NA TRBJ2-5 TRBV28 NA CASSLEETQYF TGTGCCAGCAGTTTAGAGGAGACCCAGTACTTC
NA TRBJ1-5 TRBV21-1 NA CASSKRTDIHQPQHF TGTGCCAGCAGCAAACGGACAGACATACATCAGCCCCAGCATTTT
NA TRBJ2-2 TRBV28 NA CASTKGGGWDTGELFF TGTGCCAGCACCAAAGGAGGTGGTTGGGACACCGGGGAGCTGTTTTTT